The next 25 T cell receptor beta chains were all read from a single sample in a study of shared clonotypes between healthy human individuals. Profiled with immunoSEQ multiplex PCR; TCRdb holds only in-frame clones, not every one. The table has some 490,000 clones, over 70% seen once. The specimen sequenced was PBMCs. The origin of the receptors is a woman between 40 and 50 years old in good health. Some clones in this sample may be carry-over from other donors' samples.

On this clone: A much larger clone differs from this one at a single base, so this may be a read error. The conserved phenylalanine or tryptophan is not found at the CDR3 terminus, so this likely reflects a read error. The chain combines TRBV30 with TRBJ2-7; either TRBD1 or TRBD2 may fit D (5 bases each). The germline CDR1 and CDR2 sequences are GTSNPN and SVGIG (reference sequence). Trimming cost V 0 bases and J 6 bases, with 18 bases left between them. CDR3 length: 15 residues. CDR3: CAWSVLGAGEGEQYL. CDR3 DNA sequence: TGTGCCTGGAGTGTACTTGGGGCAGGTGAGGGCGAGCAGTACCTC.

To note about this clone: A read error is likely here: a far larger clone is one base away. The chain recombines TRBV4-1 with TRBJ2-2; 7 positions agree with TRBD2. Germline CDR1 reads MGHRA; CDR2 reads YSYEKL. CDR3 length: 16 amino acids. The CDR3 reads CASSPGRAGRTGGLFF. The CDR3 DNA sequence: TGCGCCAGCAGCCCTGGGAGGGCCGGGCGGACCGGGGGGCTGTTTTTT.

Turning to this clone: A far larger clone is just one base off, so this is likely a read error. Because the CDR3 is missing its conserved closing phenylalanine or tryptophan, this is likely a read error. The chain carries TRBV30 and TRBJ2-4; 9 nucleotides line up with TRBD1. J gave up 5 bases and V 7 bases, and 9 bases lay outside the gene matches. The CDR3 has 14 amino acids. Germline V lookup: CDR1 GTSNPN, CDR2 SVGIG (reference sequence). The CDR3: CASDRGTSENIQYS. The CDR3 bases are TGTGCCTCCGACAGGGGGACGTCGGAAAACATTCAGTACTCC.

The chain employs TRBV28 and TRBJ2-1; 12 nucleotides match TRBD2. Germline V lookup: CDR1 MDHEN, CDR2 SYDVKM. There are 15 residues in the CDR3. J was trimmed by 5 bases and V by 5 bases; bases with no gene match: 4. The CDR3 sequence is CASSIGLAGNNEQFF. Written as DNA, the CDR3 is TGTGCCAGCAGTATCGGACTAGCGGGAAACAATGAGCAGTTCTTC.

The chain uses TRBV18 and TRBJ2-5, with D possibly matching TRBD1 (5 bases). Looked up from germline, CDR1 is KGHSH and CDR2 is LQKENI. Trimming took off 6 bases at V and 2 bases at J, with 10 bases between the two ends. CDR3 length: 13 amino acids. The CDR3: CASSADIQETQYF. The CDR3 DNA is TGTGCCAGCTCCGCGGACATACAAGAGACCCAGTACTTC.

In regard to this clone: A far larger clone is off by one base, so a read error is likely. This chain joins TRBV4-3 and TRBJ1-2; 7 nucleotides line up with TRBD1. Germline CDR1 is LGHNA and CDR2 is YSLEER. The trim removed 4 bases at V and 8 bases at J, leaving 7 bases unmatched. The CDR3 is 13 residues long. CDR3 sequence (DNA): TGCGCCAGCAGCCCGGGACAGAGCTTAGGCTACACCTTC. It yields the protein CASSPGQSLGYTF.

V is TRBV7-7 and J is TRBJ2-3; D call uncertain. V gave up 0 bases and J gave up 0 bases, with 4 bases separating them. CDR1 SSHAT and CDR2 FNYEAQ come from the germline V gene (reference sequence). CDR3 length: 14 residues. CDR3: CASSLAPSTDTQYF. The CDR3 DNA reads TGTGCCAGCAGCTTAGCCCCTAGCACAGATACGCAGTATTTT.

This clone was seen more than once but under ten times. The genes are TRBV14 and TRBJ2-1; unclear D gene. V gave up 0 bases and J gave up 0 bases, with 9 bases separating them. Germline V CDR1 and CDR2: SGHDN, FVKESK. The CDR3 extends over 16 amino acids. The CDR3 loop reads CASSQDWESSYNEQFF. The DNA for the CDR3 is TGTGCCAGCAGCCAAGATTGGGAAAGCTCCTACAATGAGCAGTTCTTC.

The chain uses TRBV28 and TRBJ1-2; maybe TRBD1 (5 bases). The V end lost 6 bases, the J end lost 8 bases, and 16 bases lay between the germline ends. Germline lookup yields CDR1 MDHEN and CDR2 SYDVKM. CDR3 size: 13 residues. In DNA form, the CDR3 reads TGTGCCAGCAGGGAGACAGTATGGGTGGGCTACACCTTC. Protein: CASRETVWVGYTF.

The chain carries TRBV28 and TRBJ2-1, with 7 nucleotides matching TRBD1. Germline V lookup: CDR1 MDHEN, CDR2 SYDVKM. After removal of 5 bases from V and 15 bases from J, the junction contained 10 bases not matched to a gene. The CDR3 covers 12 residues. This CDR3 is CASSPLTGSRFF. In nucleotides, the CDR3 is TGTGCCAGCAGTCCCCTGACAGGGAGTCGGTTCTTC.

The chain uses TRBV27 and TRBJ1-5; D remains unclear. Trimming pared 5 bases from V and 3 bases from J, leaving 5 bases between. The CDR3 is 12 residues long. Germline V CDR1 and CDR2: MNHEY, SMNVEV (reference sequence). CDR3 sequence: CASSPTNQPQHF. CDR3 DNA sequence: TGTGCCAGCAGTCCTACCAATCAGCCCCAGCATTTT.

As concerns this clone: In the same sample, other DNA sequences code for this CDR3. V usage is TRBV7-3 and J usage is TRBJ2-7, with 10 bases identical to TRBD1. Trimming cost V 3 bases and J 0 bases; bases outside gene matches: 2. Germline V gene lookup returns CDR1 SGHTA and CDR2 FQGTGA. The CDR3 totals 15 residues. CDR3 nucleotides: TGTGCCAGCAGCTTTGGGACAGGGGACTCCTACGAGCAGTACTTC. This codes for CASSFGTGDSYEQYF.

In the case of this clone: A single base is all that separates this from a far larger clone, so a read error is likely. The sample carries other DNA sequences with the same CDR3. The chain carries TRBV4-2 and TRBJ2-3, with TRBD2 identical over 13 bases. CDR3 length: 19 residues. Germline CDR1 reads LGHNA; CDR2 reads YNFKEQ. CDR3 protein: CASSPSGTSGKEGTDTQYF. The CDR3 DNA follows: TGTGCCAGCAGCCCCTCCGGGACTAGCGGGAAAGAAGGCACAGATACGCAGTACTTT.

This chain uses TRBV15 with TRBJ1-1, with TRBD1 as a possible D gene (6 bases). V lost 5 bases and J lost 10, with 23 bases in between. This CDR3 has 15 residues. Germline V gene data show CDR1 as LNHNV and CDR2 as YYDKDF (reference sequence). In DNA, the CDR3 is TGTGCCACCAGCGGGTCACTGGACAGCCTCTTTGGAGCTTTCTTT. Protein: CATSGSLDSLFGAFF.

In this sample, this clone turned up once. The chain joins TRBV11-2 to TRBJ2-5; TRBD2 aligns across 10 bases. From germline, CDR1 is SGHAT and CDR2 FQNNGV. V was pared by 1 base and J by 5 bases, with 10 bases of the junction left unmatched. This CDR3 has 17 amino acids. The CDR3 sequence: CASSLVGLAGVRETQYF. DNA of the CDR3: TGTGCCAGCAGCTTAGTAGGCCTAGCGGGAGTCCGGGAGACCCAGTACTTC.

The chain couples TRBV25-1 to TRBJ1-1, with D possibly being TRBD1 (5 bases). This CDR3 is 15 amino acids long. The germline CDR1 and CDR2 sequences are MGHDK and SYGVNS. Trimming pared 1 base from V and 4 bases from J, leaving 13 bases between. The CDR3 sequence is CASSESQGRSTEAFF. The CDR3 region has the DNA TGTGCCAGCAGTGAATCGCAGGGACGGAGCACTGAAGCTTTCTTT.

This chain connects TRBV7-2 to TRBJ2-7; tentative D call: TRBD1 (7 bases). The CDR3 covers 17 residues. With 1 base removed from V and 3 bases from J, the gap between germline ends came to 19 bases. In germline, CDR1 is SGHTA, CDR2 FQGNSA. Here the CDR3 DNA reads TGTGCCAGCAGCTTAGGGGACTCCGGGACAGTAAACTACGAGCAGTACTTC. It codes for CASSLGDSGTVNYEQYF.

As regards this clone: A single base is all that separates this from a far larger clone, so a read error is likely. This sequence joins TRBV30 and TRBJ1-1, with TRBD1 as a possible D gene (6 bases). The ends were cut back, 2 bases at V and 5 bases at J, with 12 bases in the middle. The CDR3 spans 13 residues. Germline V gene lookup returns CDR1 GTSNPN and CDR2 SVGIG (reference sequence). CDR3 amino acids: CAWSMDSGTEAFF. CDR3 sequence (DNA): TGTGCCTGGAGTATGGACAGTGGGACTGAAGCTTTCTTT.

The J gene is TRBJ2-7, the V gene TRBV11-2; 8 nucleotides align to TRBD2. Germline CDR1 reads SGHAT; CDR2 reads FQNNGV. V gave up 1 base and J gave up 3 bases; unmatched junction bases: 8. The CDR3 has 16 residues. The DNA of the CDR3 is TGTGCCAGCAGCTTAGCCAGAGCGGGAGTAAGCTACGAGCAGTACTTC. Amino acids: CASSLARAGVSYEQYF.

In this sample, this clone turned up once. V gene TRBV14 combines with J gene TRBJ2-7, with D unresolved. V was cut by 0 bases and J by 2 bases, with 8 bases left in between. CDR3 length: 14 amino acids. Germline V gene sequence: CDR1 SGHDN, CDR2 FVKESK. This CDR3 is CASSQDWTTYEQYF. CDR3 bases: TGTGCCAGCAGCCAAGACTGGACGACCTACGAGCAGTACTTC.

V is TRBV9 and J is TRBJ1-2, with D unclear. CDR1 and CDR2 from the germline V gene are SGDLS and YYNGEE. V was clipped by 0 bases and J by 8 bases, with 14 bases between them. The CDR3 spans 14 residues. In DNA form, the CDR3 reads TGTGCCAGCAGCGTAGGAGGCTTGGGATTGGGCTACACCTTC. It translates to CASSVGGLGLGYTF.

In its sample, this clone was seen once. Just one base apart from a much larger clone, this may be a read error. The sample has other DNA sequences that encode this CDR3 too. V usage is TRBV6-4 and J usage is TRBJ2-7; D is perhaps TRBD1 (8 bases). Germline V CDR1 and CDR2: MRHNA, SNTAGT. The germline V and J ends were trimmed by 3 bases and 4 bases, with 13 bases remaining between them. CDR3 length: 14 residues. This CDR3 reads CASSEGQGGYEQYF. The CDR3, as DNA: TGTGCCAGCAGTGAAGGACAGGGAGGGTACGAGCAGTACTTC.

This sequence joins TRBV19 and TRBJ2-1, with 11 bases matching TRBD2. Unmatched junction bases numbered 7, after V lost 5 bases and J lost 10 bases. CDR3 length equals 14 residues. Germline loops: CDR1 LNHDA, CDR2 SQIVND (reference sequence). The CDR3 nucleotides are TGTGCCAGTAGTTTCCTAGCGGGGGGCGGAGAGCAGTTCTTC. Residues: CASSFLAGGGEQFF. The full variable domain, its missing parts supplied by reference TRBV19 and TRBJ2-1, is DGGITQSPKYLFRKEGQNVTLSCEQNLNHDAMYWYRQDPGQGLRLIYYSQIVNDFQKGDIAEGYSVSREKKESFPLTVTSAQKNPTAFYLCASSFLAGGGEQFFGPGTRLTVL.

J is TRBJ2-1 and V is TRBV11-2; no reliable D call. The CDR3 spans 14 residues. V was shortened by 1 base and J by 7 bases, with 11 bases between the two germline ends. Germline V gives CDR1 SGHAT, CDR2 FQNNGV. The CDR3 protein is CASSLVKGFNEQFF. In DNA, the CDR3 is TGTGCCAGCAGCTTAGTTAAGGGTTTTAATGAGCAGTTCTTC.

The V and J genes are TRBV5-6 and TRBJ1-5; no definite D call. Germline CDR1 reads SGHDT; CDR2 reads YYEEEE. The CDR3 totals 14 residues. With 1 base removed from V and 3 bases from J, the gap between germline ends came to 8 bases. The CDR3 nucleotides read TGTGCCAGCAGCTTGAGTACGGACAATCAGCCCCAGCATTTT. Amino acid sequence: CASSLSTDNQPQHF.